This T cell receptor beta chain stems from a study of blood T cell repertoires in COVID-19. Study at large: T cells, B-cell-depleted T cells, or PBMCs provided the cDNA or gDNA that served as material.

This clone was counted a single time. Methods used by the authors: Using reference gene primer amplification, nucleated cell counts were estimated. Assay used: immunoSEQ multiplex PCR; TCRdb lists only in-frame clones, some missing. That table is the source of V, J and clone size, and D and trimming were worked out from the DNA. Here the sample spans approximately 290,000 clones, about 85% being singletons. Patients from Seattle were sampled longitudinally, starting during active infection. Trimming left V 7 bases short and J 4 bases short, with 14 bases between. CDR3 length: 14 amino acids. Germline values: CDR1 LNHDA, CDR2 SQIVND (reference sequence).

V gene TRBV19 combines with J gene TRBJ1-3; the D is unclear. Sequenced sample: peripheral blood. The sequence was obtained from a human donor with COVID-19, enrolled during active disease. The donor label of this sample is uncertain. DNA of the CDR3: TGTGCCAGTATGGGCTCGGCCGGAGGAAACACCATATATTTT. Protein sequence: CASMGSAGGNTIYF.